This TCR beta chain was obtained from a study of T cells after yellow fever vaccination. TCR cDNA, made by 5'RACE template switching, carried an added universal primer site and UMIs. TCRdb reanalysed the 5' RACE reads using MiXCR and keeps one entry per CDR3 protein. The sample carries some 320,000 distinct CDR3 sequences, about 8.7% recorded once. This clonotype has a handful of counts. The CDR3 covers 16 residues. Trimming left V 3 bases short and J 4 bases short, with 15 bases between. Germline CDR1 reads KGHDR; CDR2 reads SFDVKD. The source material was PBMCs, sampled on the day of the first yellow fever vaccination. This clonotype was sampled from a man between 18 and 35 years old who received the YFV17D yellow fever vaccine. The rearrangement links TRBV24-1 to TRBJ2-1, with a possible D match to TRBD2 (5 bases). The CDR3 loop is CATSDRDGGVYNEQFF. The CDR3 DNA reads TGTGCCACCAGTGATCGAGACGGAGGAGTTTACAATGAGCAGTTCTTC.